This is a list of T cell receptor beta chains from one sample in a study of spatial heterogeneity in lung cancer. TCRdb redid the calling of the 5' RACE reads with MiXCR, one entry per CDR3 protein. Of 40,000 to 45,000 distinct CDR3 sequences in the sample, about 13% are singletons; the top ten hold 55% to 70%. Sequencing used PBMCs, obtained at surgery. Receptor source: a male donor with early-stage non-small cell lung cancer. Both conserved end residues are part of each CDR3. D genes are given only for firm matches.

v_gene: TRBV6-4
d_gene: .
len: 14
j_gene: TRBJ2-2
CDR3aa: CASRPFGAAGELFF

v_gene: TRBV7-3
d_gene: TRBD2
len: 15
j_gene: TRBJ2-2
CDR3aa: CASSLGGSGTGELFF

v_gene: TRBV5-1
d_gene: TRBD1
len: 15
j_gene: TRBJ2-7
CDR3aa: CASSLEGTGVYEQYF

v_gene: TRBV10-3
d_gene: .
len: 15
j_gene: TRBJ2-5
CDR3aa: CAISESLDGQETQYF

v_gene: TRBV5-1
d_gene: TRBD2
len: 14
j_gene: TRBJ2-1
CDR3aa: CASTMTSGTWEQFF

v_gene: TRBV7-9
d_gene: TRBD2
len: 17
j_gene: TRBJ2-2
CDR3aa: CASSQPRLAENTGELFF

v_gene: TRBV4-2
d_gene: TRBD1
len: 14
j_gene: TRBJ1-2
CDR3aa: CASSQPGQEDSYTF

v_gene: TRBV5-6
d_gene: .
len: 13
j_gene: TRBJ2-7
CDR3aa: CASSTGPYYEQYF

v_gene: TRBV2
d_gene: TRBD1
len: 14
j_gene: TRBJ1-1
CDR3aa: CASRGTGIGTEAFF

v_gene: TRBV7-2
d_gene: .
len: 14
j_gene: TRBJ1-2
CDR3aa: CASSLSDGNYGYTF

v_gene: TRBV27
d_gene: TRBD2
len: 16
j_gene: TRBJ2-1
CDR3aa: CASSSPLRGAYNEQFF

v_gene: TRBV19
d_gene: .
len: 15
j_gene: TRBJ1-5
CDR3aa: CASNPLDSLNQPQHF

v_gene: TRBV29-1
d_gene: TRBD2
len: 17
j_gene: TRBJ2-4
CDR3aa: CSARLAGGPLDKNIQYF

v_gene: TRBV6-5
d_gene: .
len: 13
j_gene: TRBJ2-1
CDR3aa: CASSSIGLSAQFF

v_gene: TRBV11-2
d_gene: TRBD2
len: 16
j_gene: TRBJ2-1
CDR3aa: CASSSKTSGRRGEQFF

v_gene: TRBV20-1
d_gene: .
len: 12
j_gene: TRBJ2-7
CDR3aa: CSARGSSGEQYF

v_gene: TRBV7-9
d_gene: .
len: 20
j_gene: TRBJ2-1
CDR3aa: CASSPNLPAEPRGSYNEQFF

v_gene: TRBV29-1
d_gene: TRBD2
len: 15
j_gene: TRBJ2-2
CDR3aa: CSVEGTSGSTGELFF

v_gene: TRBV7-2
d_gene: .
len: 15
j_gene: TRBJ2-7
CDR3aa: CASSLVGLPDYEQYF

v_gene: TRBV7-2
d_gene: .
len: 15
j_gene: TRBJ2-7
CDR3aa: CASSLGLARTYEQYF

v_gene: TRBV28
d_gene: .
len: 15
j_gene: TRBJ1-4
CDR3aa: CASSPSGYDNEKLFF

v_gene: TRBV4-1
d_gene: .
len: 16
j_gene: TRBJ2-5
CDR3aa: CASSPLARPGRETQYF

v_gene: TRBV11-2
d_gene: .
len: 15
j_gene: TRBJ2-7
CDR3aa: CASSSDALTEYEQYF

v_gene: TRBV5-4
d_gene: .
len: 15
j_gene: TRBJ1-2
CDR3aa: CASSLVPGSNYGYTF

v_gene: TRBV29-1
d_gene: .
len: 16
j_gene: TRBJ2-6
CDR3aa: CSVTWTQLSGANVLTF

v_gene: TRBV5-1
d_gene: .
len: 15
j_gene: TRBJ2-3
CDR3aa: CASSLAGTGADTQYF

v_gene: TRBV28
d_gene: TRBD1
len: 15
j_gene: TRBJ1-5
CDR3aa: CASSLGGQGIQPQHF

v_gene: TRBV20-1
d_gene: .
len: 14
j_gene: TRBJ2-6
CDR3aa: CSAERTDGANVLTF

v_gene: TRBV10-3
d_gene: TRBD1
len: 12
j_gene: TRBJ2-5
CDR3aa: CATRQGKETQYF

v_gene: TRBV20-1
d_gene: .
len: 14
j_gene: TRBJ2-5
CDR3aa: CSATDPVDRETQYF

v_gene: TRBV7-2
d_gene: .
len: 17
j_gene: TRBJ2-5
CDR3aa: CASSLASLAGGVETQYF